This paragraph covers one TCR beta chain sequence. The CDR3 length is 14 residues. Germline CDR1 MDHEN, CDR2 SYDVKM. Trimming took 8 bases from V and 7 from J, leaving 18 bases between them. The record originates from a study of blood T cell repertoires in COVID-19. Background on the study: Samples of COVID-19 (acute and convalescent) were obtained from the United States, Italy and Spain.

TCRdb keeps only in-frame clones here, not all; method: immunoSEQ multiplex PCR. The table records 150,000 or so clones, 87% of them present only once. Those who participated ranged in age from about 18 to 89 years and resided in under 25 US areas. Assignment of participants to cohorts was predicated upon participant-reported clinical history. The origin of this receptor is a woman aged 40 to 50 who had been exposed to COVID-19. V gene TRBV28 combines with J gene TRBJ2-1, with D possibly matching TRBD2 (6 bases). Sequencing was carried out using PBMCs or T cells enriched from blood (not recorded which). The CDR3 protein is CASAPGFRGNEQFF. The CDR3, as DNA: TGTGCCAGCGCCCCTGGATTCCGGGGGAATGAGCAGTTCTTC.